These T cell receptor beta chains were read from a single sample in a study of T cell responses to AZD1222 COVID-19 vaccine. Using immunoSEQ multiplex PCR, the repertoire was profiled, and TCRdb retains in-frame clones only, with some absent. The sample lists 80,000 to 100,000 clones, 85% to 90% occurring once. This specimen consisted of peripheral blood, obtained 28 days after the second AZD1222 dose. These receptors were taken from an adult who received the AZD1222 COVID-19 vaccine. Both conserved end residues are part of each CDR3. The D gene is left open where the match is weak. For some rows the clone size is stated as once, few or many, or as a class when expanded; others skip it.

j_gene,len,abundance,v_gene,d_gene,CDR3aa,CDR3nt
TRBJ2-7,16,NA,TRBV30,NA,CAWSPNRGIGSYEQYF,TGTGCCTGGAGTCCTAATCGGGGAATCGGCTCCTACGAGCAGTACTTC
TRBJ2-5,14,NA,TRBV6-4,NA,CASSDFTREETQYF,TGTGCCAGCAGTGACTTTACTCGGGAAGAGACCCAGTACTTC
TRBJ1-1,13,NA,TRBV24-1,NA,CATTFGTQIEAFF,TGTGCCACCACCTTCGGGACACAAATTGAAGCTTTCTTT
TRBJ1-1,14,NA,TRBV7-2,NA,CASSFGQSNTEAFF,TGTGCCAGCAGCTTCGGGCAGTCGAACACTGAAGCTTTCTTT
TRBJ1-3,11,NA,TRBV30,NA,CAWSAGNTIYF,TGTGCCTGGAGTGCTGGAAACACCATATATTTT
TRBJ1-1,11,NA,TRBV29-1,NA,CSGWALAEAFF,TGCAGCGGGTGGGCTTTGGCTGAAGCTTTCTTT
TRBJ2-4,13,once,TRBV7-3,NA,CASSLEGANIQYF,TGTGCCAGCAGCTTAGAAGGGGCCAACATTCAGTACTTC
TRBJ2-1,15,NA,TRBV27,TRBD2,CASSFRLATYNEQFF,TGTGCCAGCAGTTTCCGACTAGCTACCTACAATGAGCAGTTCTTC
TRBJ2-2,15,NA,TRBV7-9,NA,CASSLSTKNTGELFF,TGTGCCAGCAGCTTATCCACAAAAAACACCGGGGAGCTGTTTTTT
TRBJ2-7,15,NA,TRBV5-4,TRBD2,CASSRGGAVLYEQYF,TGTGCCAGCAGCCGCGGGGGGGCCGTCCTCTACGAGCAGTACTTC
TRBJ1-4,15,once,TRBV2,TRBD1,CASSRTGVPNEKLFF,TGTGCCAGCAGTCGGACAGGGGTCCCTAATGAAAAACTGTTTTTT
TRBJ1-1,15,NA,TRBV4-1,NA,CASSQDRGVNTEAFF,TGCGCCAGCAGCCAAGATAGAGGGGTGAACACTGAAGCTTTCTTT
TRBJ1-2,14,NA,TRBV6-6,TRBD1,CASSSQGAGYGYTF,TGTGCCAGCAGTTCGCAGGGGGCGGGCTATGGCTACACCTTC
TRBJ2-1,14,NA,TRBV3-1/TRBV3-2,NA,CASSQGIPANEQFF,TGTGCCAGCAGCCAAGGGATTCCGGCGAATGAGCAGTTCTTC
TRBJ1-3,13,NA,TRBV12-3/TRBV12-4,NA,CASSLAGKDTIYF,TGTGCCAGCAGTTTGGCAGGGAAGGACACCATATATTTT
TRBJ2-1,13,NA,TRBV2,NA,CASSGVQGDEQFF,TGTGCCAGCAGTGGTGTCCAAGGGGATGAGCAGTTCTTC
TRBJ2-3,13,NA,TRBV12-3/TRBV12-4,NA,CATTLRGGDTQYF,TGTGCCACCACCTTGCGGGGTGGGGATACGCAGTATTTT
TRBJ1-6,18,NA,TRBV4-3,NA,CASSQVTGGSSYNSPLHF,TGCGCCAGCAGCCAAGTTACAGGTGGGAGCTCCTATAATTCACCCCTCCACTTT
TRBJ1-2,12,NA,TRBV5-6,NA,CASSPDSYGYTF,TGTGCCAGCAGTCCTGACAGCTATGGCTACACCTTC
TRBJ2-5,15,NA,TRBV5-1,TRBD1,CASSSRQGAGETQYF,TGCGCCAGCAGCTCCCGACAGGGGGCAGGGGAGACCCAGTACTTC
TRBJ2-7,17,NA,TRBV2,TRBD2,CASSDGAKREEGYEQYF,TGTGCCAGCAGTGACGGGGCGAAGCGGGAGGAGGGGTACGAGCAGTACTTC
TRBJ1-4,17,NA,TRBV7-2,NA,CASSLVGYLGANEKLFF,TGTGCCAGCAGCTTGGTTGGGTATCTAGGGGCTAATGAAAAACTGTTTTTT
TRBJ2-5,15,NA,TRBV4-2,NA,CASSQGGGPPETQYF,TGTGCCAGCAGCCAAGGTGGGGGGCCCCCAGAGACCCAGTACTTC
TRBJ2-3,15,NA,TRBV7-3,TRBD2,CASSPGTTDTDTQYF,TGTGCCAGCAGCCCCGGGACTACCGACACAGATACGCAGTATTTT
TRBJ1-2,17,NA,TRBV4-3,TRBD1,CASSQAWSGGGNYGYTF,TGCGCCAGCAGCCAAGCGTGGTCAGGGGGCGGTAACTATGGCTACACCTTC
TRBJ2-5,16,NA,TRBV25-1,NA,CASSESYPGGRETQYF,TGTGCCAGCAGTGAATCTTACCCCGGAGGGCGAGAGACCCAGTACTTC
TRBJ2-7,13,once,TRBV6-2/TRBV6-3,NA,CASSLTSTYEQYF,TGTGCCAGCAGTCTTACTAGTACCTACGAGCAGTACTTC
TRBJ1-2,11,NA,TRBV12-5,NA,CASGSGNGYTF,TGTGCTAGTGGTTCCGGAAACGGCTACACCTTC
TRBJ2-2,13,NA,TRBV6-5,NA,CASSHVGGGELFF,TGTGCCAGCAGCCACGTGGGCGGCGGGGAGCTGTTTTTT
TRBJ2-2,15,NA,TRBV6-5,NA,CASSYRPTGTGELFF,TGTGCCAGCAGTTACCGACCGACAGGCACCGGGGAGCTGTTTTTT
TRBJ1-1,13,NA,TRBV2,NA,CASSEGGNTEAFF,TGTGCCAGCAGTGAAGGGGGAAACACTGAAGCTTTCTTT
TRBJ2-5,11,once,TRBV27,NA,CASRGLETQYF,TGTGCCAGCAGGGGCCTAGAGACCCAGTACTTC
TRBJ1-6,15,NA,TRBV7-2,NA,CASSLFVGSYSPLHF,TGTGCCAGCAGTCTTTTCGTCGGTTCTTATTCACCCCTCCACTTT
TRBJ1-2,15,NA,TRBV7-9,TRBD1,CASSSGGTANYGYTF,TGTGCCAGCAGCAGCGGAGGGACAGCTAACTATGGCTACACCTTC
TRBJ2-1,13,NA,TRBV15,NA,CATSTGARGEQFF,TGTGCCACCAGCACCGGGGCTAGGGGTGAGCAGTTCTTC
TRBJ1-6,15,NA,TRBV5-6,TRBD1,CASSLTGGLYSPLHF,TGTGCCAGCAGCTTAACAGGGGGCCTTTATTCACCCCTCCACTTT
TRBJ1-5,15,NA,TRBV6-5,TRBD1,CASSQNRGGNQPQHF,TGTGCCAGCAGCCAAAACAGGGGAGGGAATCAGCCCCAGCATTTT
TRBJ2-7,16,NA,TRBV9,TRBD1,CASSKLPGTASYEQYF,TGTGCCAGCAGCAAACTACCCGGGACAGCCTCCTACGAGCAGTACTTC
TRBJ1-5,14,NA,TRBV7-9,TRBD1,CASSRTGGNQPQHF,TGTGCCAGCAGCCGGACAGGTGGCAATCAGCCCCAGCATTTT
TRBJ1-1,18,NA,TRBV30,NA,CAWSGGQRDPQYYTEAFF,TGTGCCTGGAGTGGAGGTCAGCGGGACCCTCAATATTACACTGAAGCTTTCTTT
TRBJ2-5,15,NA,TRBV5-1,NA,CASSLAPGGQETQYF,TGCGCCAGCAGCTTGGCCCCTGGGGGTCAAGAGACCCAGTACTTC
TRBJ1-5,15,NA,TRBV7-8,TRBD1,CASSFGTGSNQPQHF,TGTGCCAGCAGCTTTGGGACAGGGAGCAATCAGCCCCAGCATTTT
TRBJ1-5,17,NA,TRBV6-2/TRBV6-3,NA,CASSRSAGTPPNQPQHF,TGTGCCAGCAGTCGGTCGGCTGGGACACCCCCCAATCAGCCCCAGCATTTT
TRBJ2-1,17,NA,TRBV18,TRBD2,CASSLNLLAGESDEQFF,TGTGCCAGCTCACTAAACTTACTAGCGGGAGAGAGTGATGAGCAGTTCTTC
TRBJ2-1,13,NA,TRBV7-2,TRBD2,CASSFRSGGEQFF,TGTGCCAGCAGCTTTAGAAGCGGGGGTGAGCAGTTCTTC
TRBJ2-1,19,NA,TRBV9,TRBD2,CASSFSSGLAGDGYNEQFF,TGTGCCAGCAGCTTTTCCTCAGGACTAGCGGGAGACGGGTACAATGAGCAGTTCTTC
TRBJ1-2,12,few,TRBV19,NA,CASSEMSQGYTF,TGTGCCAGTAGTGAGATGAGTCAAGGCTACACCTTC
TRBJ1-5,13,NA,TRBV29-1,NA,CSVSEAQRQPQHF,TGCAGCGTTTCGGAGGCACAGCGACAGCCCCAGCATTTT
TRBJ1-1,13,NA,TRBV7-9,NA,CASSFGGETEAFF,TGTGCCAGCAGCTTCGGGGGTGAGACTGAAGCTTTCTTT
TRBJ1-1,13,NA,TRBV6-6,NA,CASSYSLAGEAFF,TGTGCCAGCAGTTACTCTTTGGCAGGGGAGGCTTTCTTT
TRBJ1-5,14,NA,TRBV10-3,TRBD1,CAISRQGKSEPQHF,TGTGCCATCAGCAGACAGGGAAAGTCAGAGCCCCAGCATTTT
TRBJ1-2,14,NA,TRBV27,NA,CASSLQGSSYGYTF,TGTGCCAGCAGTTTACAGGGATCGTCTTATGGCTACACCTTC
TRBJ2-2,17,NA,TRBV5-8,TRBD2,CASSLFRTSGRTGELFF,TGTGCCAGCAGCTTATTTCGGACTAGCGGGAGAACCGGGGAGCTGTTTTTT
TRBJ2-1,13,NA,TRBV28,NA,CASSTGLRNEQFF,TGTGCCAGCAGTACCGGGCTTAGAAATGAGCAGTTCTTC
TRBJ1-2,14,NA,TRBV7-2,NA,CASSLPPNQRGYTF,TGTGCCAGCAGCCTCCCGCCTAATCAACGTGGCTACACCTTC